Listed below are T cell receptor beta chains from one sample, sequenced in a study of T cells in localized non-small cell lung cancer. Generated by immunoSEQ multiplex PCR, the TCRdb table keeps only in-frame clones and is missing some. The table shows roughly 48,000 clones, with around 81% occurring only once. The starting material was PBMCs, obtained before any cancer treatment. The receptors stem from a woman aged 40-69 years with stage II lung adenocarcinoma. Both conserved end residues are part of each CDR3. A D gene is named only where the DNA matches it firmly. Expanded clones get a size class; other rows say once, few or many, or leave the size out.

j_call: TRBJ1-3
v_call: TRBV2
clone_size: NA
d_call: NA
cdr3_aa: CASRTGKGSGNTIYF
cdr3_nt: TGTGCCAGCCGGACGGGGAAAGGATCTGGAAACACCATATATTTT

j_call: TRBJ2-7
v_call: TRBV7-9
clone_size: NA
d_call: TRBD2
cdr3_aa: CASSLSGTRDYEQYF
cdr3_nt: TGTGCCAGCAGCTTATCCGGGACTAGGGATTACGAGCAGTACTTC

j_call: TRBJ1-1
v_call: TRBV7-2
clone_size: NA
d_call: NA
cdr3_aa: CASSRRPNTEAFF
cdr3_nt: TGTGCCAGCTCCCGGAGACCGAACACTGAAGCTTTCTTT

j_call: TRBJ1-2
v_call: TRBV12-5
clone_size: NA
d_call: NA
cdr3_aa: CASGSTGNYGYTF
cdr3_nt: TGTGCTAGTGGATCCACAGGGAACTATGGCTACACCTTC

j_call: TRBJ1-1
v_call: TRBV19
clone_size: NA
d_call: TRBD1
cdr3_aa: CASSISGGWSTEAFF
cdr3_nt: TGTGCCAGTAGTATCTCAGGGGGCTGGAGCACTGAAGCTTTCTTT

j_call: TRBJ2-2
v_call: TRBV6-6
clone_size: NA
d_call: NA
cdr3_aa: CASSYVSGPGELFF
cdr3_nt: TGTGCCAGCAGTTACGTTTCGGGGCCCGGGGAGCTGTTTTTT

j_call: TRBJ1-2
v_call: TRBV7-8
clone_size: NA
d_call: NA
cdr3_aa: CASSTDRAANYGYTF
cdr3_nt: TGTGCCAGCAGCACCGACCGGGCAGCCAACTATGGCTACACCTTC

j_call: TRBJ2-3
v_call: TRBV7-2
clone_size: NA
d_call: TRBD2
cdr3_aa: CASSLAPGLAGGPTDTQYF
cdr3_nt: TGTGCCAGCAGCTTAGCGCCGGGACTAGCGGGGGGGCCCACAGATACGCAGTATTTT

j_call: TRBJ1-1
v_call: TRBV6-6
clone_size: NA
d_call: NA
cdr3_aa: CASSQERPNTEAFF
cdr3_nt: TGTGCCAGCAGTCAGGAACGGCCTAACACTGAAGCTTTCTTT

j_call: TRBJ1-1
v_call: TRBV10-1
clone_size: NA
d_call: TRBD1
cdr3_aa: CASSEPGTGEAFF
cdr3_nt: TGCGCCAGCAGTGAGCCCGGGACAGGGGAAGCTTTCTTT

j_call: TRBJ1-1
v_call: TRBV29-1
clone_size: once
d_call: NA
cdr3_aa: CSVDLGGRGSTEAFF
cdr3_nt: TGCAGCGTTGATCTCGGGGGGAGAGGTAGCACTGAAGCTTTCTTT

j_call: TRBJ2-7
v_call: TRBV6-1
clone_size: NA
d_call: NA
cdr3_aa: CASSPDRFSYEQYF
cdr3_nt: TGTGCCAGCAGTCCCGACCGATTCTCCTACGAGCAGTACTTC

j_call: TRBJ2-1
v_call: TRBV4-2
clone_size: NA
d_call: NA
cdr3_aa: CASSQDWGDSYNEQFF
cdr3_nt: TGTGCCAGCAGCCAAGATTGGGGGGACAGTTACAATGAGCAGTTCTTC

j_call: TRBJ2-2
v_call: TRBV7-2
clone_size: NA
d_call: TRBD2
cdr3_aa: CASGSEAAGEGELFF
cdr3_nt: TGTGCCAGCGGATCGGAGGCGGCGGGGGAGGGGGAGCTGTTTTTT